The 5 T cell receptor beta chains presented below share a single source sample, sequenced in a study of blood T cell repertoires in COVID-19. Clones were sequenced by immunoSEQ multiplex PCR, and TCRdb holds only the in-frame ones, with some missing. The sample contains 200,000 to 250,000 clones, just under 85% of which appear only once. Material for sequencing was peripheral blood. The receptors shown here come from a woman older than 75 with acute or convalescent COVID-19.

The chain is built from TRBV6-2 or TRBV6-3 and TRBJ1-2; 8 bases map to TRBD1. V gave up 5 bases and J gave up 8 bases; unmatched junction bases: 13. The germline V gene has CDR1 MNHEY and CDR2 SVGEGT. This CDR3 region has 15 residues. The CDR3 reads CASSLTAQGAPGYTF. Written as DNA, the CDR3 is TGTGCCAGCAGTCTGACCGCCCAGGGGGCGCCGGGCTACACCTTC.

V and J are TRBV6-5 and TRBJ1-1, with D perhaps TRBD1 (6 bases). Per germline, CDR1 MNHEY and CDR2 SVGAGI. V lost 6 bases to trimming and J lost 1 base, with 15 bases between them. This CDR3 has 15 amino acids. CDR3 nucleotide sequence: TGTGCCAGCAGAAAAACAGGGCGGCGGAACACTGAAGCTTTCTTT. Protein: CASRKTGRRNTEAFF.

This clone was observed a handful of times. The rearrangement links TRBV19 to TRBJ1-2, with 7 bases fitting TRBD1. Germline CDR1 reads LNHDA; CDR2 reads SQIVND (reference sequence). J gave up 0 bases and V 3 bases, and 7 bases lay outside the gene matches. The CDR3 length is 16 residues. The CDR3 loop is CASSMTSGTANYGYTF. DNA for the CDR3: TGTGCCAGTAGTATGACGTCCGGGACAGCTAACTATGGCTACACCTTC.

The genes are TRBV19 and TRBJ2-3, with a tentative D call TRBD2 (6 bases). The CDR3 extends over 16 amino acids. The V gene's germline CDR1 is LNHDA and CDR2 SQIVND (reference sequence). V was clipped by 8 bases and J by 2 bases, with 20 bases between them. This chain's CDR3 is CASSSLRGINTDTQYF. Here the CDR3 DNA reads TGTGCCAGTTCCTCGCTCCGGGGGATCAACACAGATACGCAGTATTTT.

The chain recombines TRBV5-1 with TRBJ2-3; TRBD1 matches 7 bases. Germline CDR1 and CDR2: SGHRS and YFSETQ. The CDR3 runs 14 residues. The trim removed 9 bases at V and 1 base at J, leaving 8 bases unmatched. The CDR3 region is CATQGGYGTDTQYF. The DNA of the CDR3 is TGCGCCACTCAAGGGGGCTACGGCACAGATACGCAGTATTTT.